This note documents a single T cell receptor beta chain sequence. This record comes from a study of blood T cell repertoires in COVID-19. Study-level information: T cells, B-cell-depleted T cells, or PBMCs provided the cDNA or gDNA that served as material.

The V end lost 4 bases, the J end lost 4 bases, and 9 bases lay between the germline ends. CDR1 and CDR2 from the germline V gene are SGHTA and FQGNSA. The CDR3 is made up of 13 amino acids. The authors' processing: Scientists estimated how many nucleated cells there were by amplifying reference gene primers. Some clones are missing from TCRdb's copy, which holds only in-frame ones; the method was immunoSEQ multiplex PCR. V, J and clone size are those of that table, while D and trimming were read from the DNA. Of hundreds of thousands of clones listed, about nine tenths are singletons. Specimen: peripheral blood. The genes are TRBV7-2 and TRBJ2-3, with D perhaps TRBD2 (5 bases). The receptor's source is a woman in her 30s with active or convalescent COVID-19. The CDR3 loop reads CASSSLGADTQYF. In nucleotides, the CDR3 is TGTGCCAGCAGCTCCCTCGGGGCAGATACGCAGTATTTT.